Following are 15 T cell receptor beta chains from one sample sequenced in a study of cytomegalovirus exposure and HLA in healthy donors. Primers for the PCR totalled 60 Vbeta and 13 Jbeta. The assay was immunoSEQ multiplex PCR, and TCRdb's table has in-frame clones only and misses some. The sample lists around 62,000 clones, around four fifths occurring once. The sample consisted of PBMCs. All receptors derive from a man aged 40-50 years in good health and CMV-seronegative.

The chain links TRBV29-1 to TRBJ2-7; TRBD1 matches 7 bases. The germline V gene encodes CDR1 SQVTM and CDR2 ANQGSEA. V trimming: 4 bases; J trimming: 2 bases; junction bases outside the gene matches: 8. This CDR3 region has 14 residues. CDR3 DNA sequence: TGCAGCGTTGCGACAGGGTTGGCAACCTACGAGCAGTACTTC. Encoded protein: CSVATGLATYEQYF.

The gene calls are TRBV5-8 and TRBJ2-1; maybe TRBD1 (5 bases). Deletions cut 4 bases from V and 0 bases from J, with 14 bases between. The germline V gene encodes CDR1 SGHTS and CDR2 YDEGEE. The CDR3 totals 16 residues. The DNA of the CDR3 is TGTGCCAGCAGCCACGACCAGGGTACCTCCTACAATGAGCAGTTCTTC. Translation: CASSHDQGTSYNEQFF. Using reference TRBV5-8 and TRBJ2-1 for the parts outside the CDR3, the full variable domain is EAGVTQSPTHLIKTRGQQATLRCSPISGHTSVYWYQQALGLGLQFLLWYDEGEERNRGNFPPRFSGRQFPNYSSELNVNALELEDSALYLCASSHDQGTSYNEQFFGPGTRLTVL.

Only one count was recorded for this clone. J is TRBJ2-3 and V is TRBV5-1; 13 nucleotides line up with TRBD2. Germline V gene sequence: CDR1 SGHRS, CDR2 YFSETQ. V gave up 4 bases and J gave up 4 bases; unmatched junction bases: 6. CDR3 length: 16 residues. Here the CDR3 reads CASSRTSGGFADTQYF. CDR3 bases: TGCGCCAGCAGCCGGACTAGCGGGGGATTTGCAGATACGCAGTATTTT.

The chain uses TRBV13 and TRBJ2-3, with a possible D match to TRBD1 (7 bases). The CDR3 covers 13 residues. Trimming shortened V by 7 bases and J by 3 bases, and 11 bases separated the two germline ends. CDR1 PRHDT and CDR2 FYEKMQ come from the germline V gene (reference sequence). For the CDR3, the DNA is TGTGCCAGCAACAGGGGAGGTACAGATACGCAGTATTTT. Its translation: CASNRGGTDTQYF.

V is TRBV29-1 and J is TRBJ2-5; D is perhaps TRBD1 (5 bases). Germline assignment: CDR1 SQVTM and CDR2 ANQGSEA. With 4 bases removed from V and 4 bases from J, the gap between germline ends came to 13 bases. The CDR3 covers 13 residues. CDR3 in DNA: TGCAGCGTTGTAAGGGTGGGGCGAGAGACCCAGTACTTC. Its translation: CSVVRVGRETQYF.

This clone has just a few counts. The rearrangement joins TRBV7-8 to TRBJ2-1; 8 bases line up with TRBD2. The CDR3 has 15 amino acids. The ends lost 1 base at V and 11 bases at J; junction bases unmatched: 10. Germline V gene lookup returns CDR1 SGHVS and CDR2 FQNEAQ. CDR3 coding DNA: TGTGCCAGCAGCTTAGTTGGCGGGGGGACCCTTAAGCAGTTCTTC. Translation: CASSLVGGGTLKQFF.

The DNA of the CDR3 is TGCGCCAGCAGCTACGGACAGGGATTCTATGGCTACACCTTC. It translates to CASSYGQGFYGYTF. The chain is built from TRBV5-1 and TRBJ1-2; 8 nucleotides match TRBD1. The CDR3 sequence is 14 residues long. Germline assignment: CDR1 SGHRS and CDR2 YFSETQ. V lost 3 bases and J lost 4; bases outside the gene matches: 5.

The rearrangement uses TRBV5-1 and TRBJ2-6; 7 nucleotides agree with TRBD1. The CDR3 extends over 19 amino acids. After removal of 0 bases from V and 1 base from J, the junction contained 10 bases not matched to a gene. Germline loops: CDR1 SGHRS, CDR2 YFSETQ. The CDR3 loop is CASSLGGWDSVSGANVLTF. The CDR3 DNA reads TGCGCCAGCAGCTTGGGAGGGTGGGACAGTGTTTCTGGGGCCAACGTCCTGACTTTC. Filled out from reference TRBV5-1 and TRBJ2-6, the complete variable domain reads KAGVTQTPRYLIKTRGQQVTLSCSPISGHRSVSWYQQTPGQGLQFLFEYFSETQRNKGNFPGRFSGRQFSNSRSEMNVSTLELGDSALYLCASSLGGWDSVSGANVLTFGAGSRLTVL.

This chain joins TRBV5-1 and TRBJ2-2, with 12 bases lining up with TRBD2. Germline assignment: CDR1 SGHRS and CDR2 YFSETQ. J lost 8 bases, V lost 0 bases, and 8 bases had no gene match. This CDR3 is built from 17 residues. The CDR3 spells CASSLAPLAGGPGELFF. As DNA, the CDR3 is TGCGCCAGCAGCTTGGCTCCCCTAGCGGGAGGGCCAGGGGAGCTGTTTTTT.

This rearrangement joins TRBV2 to TRBJ2-2; tentative D call: TRBD1 (5 bases). Trimming cost V 6 bases and J 10 bases, with 15 bases left between them. The CDR3 is 13 residues long. In germline, CDR1 is SNHLY, CDR2 FYNNEI. Written as DNA, the CDR3 is TGTGCCAGCAGATCGACAGTCGTTGAGGAGCTGTTTTTT. Its protein is CASRSTVVEELFF.

The chain employs TRBV2 and TRBJ2-1, with D perhaps matching TRBD1 (8 bases). From germline, CDR1 is SNHLY and CDR2 FYNNEI. V dropped 6 bases and J dropped 8 bases, with 20 bases sitting between them. The CDR3 contains 15 residues. DNA of the CDR3: TGTGCCAGCAGGGGAGGGACAGGAGTAGTACATGAGCAGTTCTTC. This gives the protein CASRGGTGVVHEQFF.

The chain recombines TRBV2 with TRBJ2-2; weak D call: TRBD2 (5 bases). CDR1 is SNHLY, CDR2 FYNNEI, per germline. Deletions cut 6 bases from V and 6 bases from J, with 17 bases between. The CDR3 length is 15 residues. The CDR3 bases are TGTGCCAGCAGCGCGGGTCCAATTGGAGCCGGGGAGCTGTTTTTT. This translates into CASSAGPIGAGELFF.

Comment on this clone: Sequence at one end of the junction differs from germline and may be a read error. The chain uses TRBV7-9 and TRBJ2-5, with TRBD2 matching 12 bases. Germline V lookup: CDR1 SEHNR, CDR2 FQNEAQ (reference sequence). CDR3 length: 15 residues. For the CDR3, the DNA is TGTTCCAGCAGCTCATGGACTAGCGGGAAAGAGACCCAGTACTTC. Translated, it gives CSSSSWTSGKETQYF.

In its sample, this clone was seen a few times. The rearrangement uses TRBV6-1 and TRBJ2-3; TRBD2 matches at 8 bases. This CDR3 spans 13 amino acids. With V trimmed by 6 bases and J by 9 bases, 8 bases remained unmatched. Germline CDR1 is MNHNS and CDR2 is SASEGT. CDR3 residues: CASRGAGAGTQYF. Here the CDR3 DNA reads TGTGCCAGCAGGGGAGCGGGAGCCGGAACGCAGTATTTT.

V and J are TRBV5-1 and TRBJ2-2, with a weak D call TRBD2 (5 bases). Germline V CDR1 and CDR2: SGHRS, YFSETQ. V lost 5 bases and J 5 bases, leaving 19 bases between the germline ends. This CDR3 is 16 amino acids long. DNA for the CDR3: TGCGCCAGCAGTTTATCGCGGGTCGAACTGACCGGGGAGCTGTTTTTT. Protein sequence: CASSLSRVELTGELFF. The complete variable domain, with remaining parts taken from reference TRBV5-1 and TRBJ2-2, reads KAGVTQTPRYLIKTRGQQVTLSCSPISGHRSVSWYQQTPGQGLQFLFEYFSETQRNKGNFPGRFSGRQFSNSRSEMNVSTLELGDSALYLCASSLSRVELTGELFFGEGSRLTVL.